Below are 20 T cell receptor beta chains sequenced from a single sample in a study of blood T cell repertoires in COVID-19. The protocol was immunoSEQ multiplex PCR, while the TCRdb copy is restricted to in-frame clones and leaves out a portion. The profile shows 50,000 to 65,000 clones, 65% to 90% of them singletons. Material for sequencing was peripheral blood. The receptors shown here come from a man in his forties or fifties with acute or convalescent COVID-19.

The chain is built from TRBV5-1 and TRBJ2-7; 11 nucleotides match TRBD2. CDR1 is SGHRS and CDR2 is YFSETQ in the germline V gene. The CDR3 is 20 residues long. V lost 4 bases, J lost 4 bases, and 22 bases stayed unmatched. The chain's CDR3 is CASSGSGALAGGAKGYEQYF. The CDR3 nucleotides are TGCGCCAGCAGCGGATCGGGGGCCCTAGCGGGGGGCGCAAAGGGTTACGAGCAGTACTTC.

The table lists this clone with a count of one. The V gene is TRBV6-5, the J gene TRBJ1-5; 7 bases are shared with TRBD1. From germline, CDR1 is MNHEY and CDR2 SVGAGI. The CDR3 is 13 amino acids. J gave up 4 bases and V 8 bases, and 5 bases lay outside the gene matches. Written as DNA, the CDR3 is TGTGCCAGCCGGGACAGCGTAAATCAGCCCCAGCATTTT. It translates to CASRDSVNQPQHF.

The chain links TRBV20-1 to TRBJ1-1; no clear D. The germline gives CDR1 DFQATT, CDR2 SNEGSKA (reference sequence). V was trimmed by 0 bases and J by 11 bases, leaving 10 bases between them. This CDR3 comprises 11 residues. In DNA, the CDR3 is TGCAGTGCTAGAGATGTGACCGGGGCTTTCTTT. Residues: CSARDVTGAFF.

The CDR3 DNA reads as TGTGCCAGCAGCTTGGAGTCGCGGGACACAGATACGCAGTATTTT. Encoded protein: CASSLESRDTDTQYF. The V and J genes are TRBV5-4 and TRBJ2-3, with D perhaps TRBD2 (6 bases). Germline V CDR1 and CDR2: SGHNT, YYREEE (reference sequence). V was cut by 0 bases and J by 2 bases, with 10 bases left in between. The CDR3 sequence is 15 residues long.

The chain recombines TRBV30 with TRBJ2-5, with TRBD2 as a possible D gene (7 bases). Trimming left V 5 bases short and J 5 bases short, with 15 bases between. This CDR3 spans 13 amino acids. Germline V gene lookup returns CDR1 GTSNPN and CDR2 SVGIG (reference sequence). DNA of the CDR3: TGTGCCTGGGGGGGCCCGCGGGGGGAGACCCAGTACTTC. It codes for CAWGGPRGETQYF.

This clone was picked up a small number of times. V is TRBV10-2 and J is TRBJ1-5; no clear D gene. This CDR3 has 16 amino acids. In germline, CDR1 is WSHSY, CDR2 SAAADI. Trimming pared 5 bases from V and 0 bases from J, leaving 14 bases between. For the CDR3, the DNA is TGCGCCAGCAGTTTGGGCCTCAGTCGTAGCAATCAGCCCCAGCATTTT. Protein: CASSLGLSRSNQPQHF.

The rearrangement uses TRBV30 and TRBJ1-5, with unresolved D. Germline CDR1 GTSNPN, CDR2 SVGIG (reference sequence). CDR3 size: 15 residues. Trimming left V 3 bases short and J 2 bases short, with 14 bases between. CDR3 protein: CAWSRRRTGNQPQHF. In DNA, the CDR3 is TGTGCCTGGAGCCGAAGGAGGACGGGCAATCAGCCCCAGCATTTT.

CDR3 sequence (DNA): TGTGCCAGCAGCTCTGCAGGGGGCCGGGGCTACACCTTC. Its translation: CASSSAGGRGYTF. This chain uses TRBV7-9 with TRBJ1-2, with 8 bases fitting TRBD1. After removal of 4 bases from V and 8 bases from J, the junction contained 6 bases not matched to a gene. Looked up from germline, CDR1 is SEHNR and CDR2 is FQNEAQ (reference sequence). The CDR3 extends over 13 amino acids.

This clone has just one count. V gene TRBV12-5 combines with J gene TRBJ2-6, with a possible D match to TRBD1 (5 bases). The CDR3 totals 16 residues. CDR1 LGHNT and CDR2 FRNRAP come from the germline V gene. Trimming took off 1 base at V and 1 base at J, with 8 bases between the two ends. CDR3 residues: CASGLGGRSGANVLTF. DNA for the CDR3: TGTGCTAGTGGTTTGGGGGGCAGGTCTGGGGCCAACGTCCTGACTTTC.

The V call is TRBV28, the J call TRBJ1-1; D gene ambiguous. Trimming pared 4 bases from V and 1 base from J, leaving 10 bases between. Germline CDR1 and CDR2: MDHEN and SYDVKM. The CDR3 extends over 14 amino acids. Written as DNA, the CDR3 is TGTGCCAGCAGTTCACTCCCTCGGAACACTGAAGCTTTCTTT. This codes for CASSSLPRNTEAFF.

As to this clone: Other DNA sequences in this sample translate to the same CDR3. The chain has TRBV24-1 and TRBJ2-6; 9 bases are shared with TRBD1. This CDR3 contains 17 residues. The ends lost 2 bases at V and 4 bases at J; junction bases unmatched: 5. From germline, CDR1 is KGHDR and CDR2 SFDVKD. The CDR3 DNA reads as TGTGCCACCAGTGATTCATCACAGGGGGCCGGGGCCAACGTCCTGACTTTC. Protein: CATSDSSQGAGANVLTF.

This clone was found once. The chain joins TRBV6-5 to TRBJ2-7; 11 bases map to TRBD2. The trim removed 6 bases at V and 2 bases at J, leaving 6 bases unmatched. Germline V gives CDR1 MNHEY, CDR2 SVGAGI. The CDR3 sequence is 15 residues long. Here the CDR3 DNA reads TGTGCCAGCAGCGCCCTAGCGGGGGGAACCTACGAGCAGTACTTC. It codes for CASSALAGGTYEQYF.

The table lists this clone with a few counts. V usage is TRBV27 and J usage is TRBJ2-5, with D possibly matching TRBD2 (6 bases). Germline values: CDR1 MNHEY, CDR2 SMNVEV (reference sequence). V was shortened by 4 bases and J by 7 bases, with 10 bases between the two germline ends. The CDR3 spans 12 residues. The CDR3 DNA reads TGTGCCAGCAGTTCGCGGGATGGGACCCAGTACTTC. This codes for CASSSRDGTQYF.

The chain carries TRBV5-1 and TRBJ1-5; D remains unclear. Trimming pared 1 base from V and 7 bases from J, leaving 12 bases between. Germline V gives CDR1 SGHRS, CDR2 YFSETQ. The CDR3 is 14 residues long. As DNA, the CDR3 is TGCGCCAGCAGCTTGATGAGCGGTGAGCAGCCCCAGCATTTT. Amino acid sequence: CASSLMSGEQPQHF. The full variable domain, in which reference TRBV5-1 and TRBJ1-5 provide the parts outside the CDR3, is KAGVTQTPRYLIKTRGQQVTLSCSPISGHRSVSWYQQTPGQGLQFLFEYFSETQRNKGNFPGRFSGRQFSNSRSEMNVSTLELGDSALYLCASSLMSGEQPQHFGDGTRLSIL.

V and J are TRBV2 and TRBJ1-3, with 7 positions matching TRBD1. CDR3 length equals 13 residues. The germline gives CDR1 SNHLY, CDR2 FYNNEI. The trim removed 7 bases at V and 4 bases at J, leaving 4 bases unmatched. In DNA form, the CDR3 reads TGTGCCAGCATGTCGGGACAGGGAAACACCATATATTTT. It specifies CASMSGQGNTIYF.

V gene TRBV5-4 combines with J gene TRBJ1-2, with D perhaps TRBD1 (5 bases). CDR1 and CDR2 (germline): SGHNT, YYREEE (reference sequence). This CDR3 contains 13 residues. The V end lost 3 bases, the J end lost 6 bases, and 12 bases lay between the germline ends. CDR3 region: CASSSRGKNGYTF. CDR3 coding DNA: TGTGCCAGCAGCTCCCGGGGGAAGAATGGCTACACCTTC.

The chain couples TRBV28 to TRBJ2-6; D not resolved. This CDR3 is 16 amino acids long. CDR1 and CDR2 from the germline V gene are MDHEN and SYDVKM. The V end lost 2 bases, the J end lost 4 bases, and 12 bases lay between the germline ends. DNA of the CDR3: TGTGCCAGCAGTTTACAGTGGCAGTCCGGGGCCAACGTCCTGACTTTC. As protein: CASSLQWQSGANVLTF.

The sample holds one count of this clone. CDR3 region: CSVKPEDSYNEQFF. CDR3 nucleotides: TGCAGCGTTAAGCCTGAGGACAGCTACAATGAGCAGTTCTTC. The rearrangement joins TRBV29-1 to TRBJ2-1; possibly TRBD1 for D (6 bases). Germline CDR1 reads SQVTM; CDR2 reads ANQGSEA. The CDR3 runs 14 residues. The V end lost 5 bases, the J end lost 3 bases, and 14 bases lay between the germline ends.

V is TRBV27 and J is TRBJ1-5; D is undetermined. V was trimmed by 6 bases and J by 5 bases, leaving 20 bases between them. Germline CDR1 reads MNHEY; CDR2 reads SMNVEV (reference sequence). The CDR3 runs to 16 residues. The CDR3 protein is CASSPRGPDFDQPQHF. CDR3 nucleotide sequence: TGTGCCAGCAGCCCACGCGGGCCGGATTTTGATCAGCCCCAGCATTTT.

V is TRBV9 and J is TRBJ1-1; D ambiguous. The germline CDR1 and CDR2 sequences are SGDLS and YYNGEE. The CDR3 is made up of 15 amino acids. Trimming pared 0 bases from V and 3 bases from J, leaving 12 bases between. Here the CDR3 reads CASSVGYQDYTEAFF. The CDR3 DNA sequence: TGTGCCAGCAGCGTAGGGTATCAGGATTACACTGAAGCTTTCTTT. The full variable domain, in which reference TRBV9 and TRBJ1-1 provide the parts outside the CDR3, is DSGVTQTPKHLITATGQRVTLRCSPRSGDLSVYWYQQSLDQGLQFLIQYYNGEERAKGNILERFSAQQFPDLHSELNLSSLELGDSALYFCASSVGYQDYTEAFFGQGTRLTVV.